The source of this TCR beta chain is a study of T-cell memory formation after mild COVID-19. About the study: TCR clusters were mostly donor specific. Study-level points and caveats: While clones contracting from day 15 to 85 were balanced between CD4 and CD8, later expanders leaned CD4+. Among clones peaking at day 37 in the second wave, SARS-CoV-2 specificity remained unconfirmed.

In TCRdb, the 5' RACE reads were re-called with MiXCR into one record per CDR3 protein. The sample includes 150,000 or so distinct CDR3 sequences, about 28% seen only once; the top ten take about 12%. The CDR3 loop spans 14 amino acids. With 4 bases clipped from V and 3 bases from J, the junction kept 2 bases outside the gene matches. Germline CDR1 and CDR2: SGHAT and FQNNGV. This clonotype was detected only a few times. The antigen remains undetermined. The TCR was taken from an adult woman who had mild COVID-19 (a few samples of this study predate the infection). Cell type and time point are not known. The chain employs TRBV11-2 and TRBJ2-1, with 8 bases fitting TRBD1. Sequencing was done on a sample of PBMCs or a T cell subset sorted from them (not recorded which). The CDR3 spells CASSWTGHYNEQFF. CDR3 DNA sequence: TGTGCCAGCAGCTGGACAGGGCACTACAATGAGCAGTTCTTC.